This T cell receptor (beta chain) was identified during a study of blood T cell repertoires in COVID-19. Trimming pared 1 base from V and 1 base from J, leaving 7 bases between. From germline, CDR1 is SGHAT and CDR2 FQNNGV. The length of the CDR3 is 14 residues. Clones were read by immunoSEQ multiplex PCR, and TCRdb kept only the in-frame ones, dropping some. The sample comprises over 150,000 clones, about 87% of which are singletons, and approximately 12% rests with the top ten. Material: peripheral blood. The TCR comes from a woman in her 70s with COVID-19, enrolled during active disease. The chain is built from TRBV11-2 and TRBJ1-2; a weak D match, TRBD1 (5 bases). As DNA, the CDR3 is TGTGCCAGCAGCTTAGGGGGCTTTAACTATGGCTACACCTTC. Translated: CASSLGGFNYGYTF.